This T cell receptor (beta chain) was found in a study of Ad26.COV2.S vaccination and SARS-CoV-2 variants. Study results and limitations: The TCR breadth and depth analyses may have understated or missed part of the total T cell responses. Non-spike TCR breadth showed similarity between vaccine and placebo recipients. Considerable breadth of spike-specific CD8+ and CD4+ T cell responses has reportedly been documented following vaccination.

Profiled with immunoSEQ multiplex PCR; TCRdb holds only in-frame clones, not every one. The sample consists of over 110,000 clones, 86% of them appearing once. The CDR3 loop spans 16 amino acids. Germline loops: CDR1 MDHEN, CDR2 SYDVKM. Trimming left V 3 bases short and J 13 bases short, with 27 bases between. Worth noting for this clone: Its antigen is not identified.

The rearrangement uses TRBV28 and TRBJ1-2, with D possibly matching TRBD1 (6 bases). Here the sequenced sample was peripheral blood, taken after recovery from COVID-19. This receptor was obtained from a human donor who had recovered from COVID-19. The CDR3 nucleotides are TGTGCCAGCAGTTTCTCTTCCATCGGGCGAGGAGGGGGTAGCACCTTC. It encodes CASSFSSIGRGGGSTF.